This record looks at one T cell receptor (beta chain) sequence and its context. CDR3 length: 17 residues. Germline V lookup: CDR1 SGHRS, CDR2 YFSETQ. The V gene end was trimmed by 4 bases and the J gene end by 0 bases; junction bases not matched to a gene: 9. The data stem from a study of blood T cell repertoires in COVID-19. Study background: Italy, Spain and the United States were the sources of the convalescent and acute COVID-19 samples. In each case, the material was cDNA or gDNA derived from T cells, B-cell-depleted T cells, or PBMCs.

Original processing methods: It was from reference gene primer amplification that nucleated cell counts were estimated. Here immunoSEQ multiplex PCR was the method, and the copy in TCRdb shows in-frame clones only, minus some. That table gives V, J and clone size, and the DNA gave D and trimming. The profile shows roughly 340,000 clones, 90% to 95% of them singletons. Sequenced sample: peripheral blood. The clonotype comes from a woman under 30 who had recovered from COVID-19. The chain employs TRBV5-1 and TRBJ2-3; 9 bases are shared with TRBD2. In nucleotides, the CDR3 is TGCGCCAGCAGCCCTGGCGCTAGCGGGGCTAGCACAGATACGCAGTATTTT. Translation gives CASSPGASGASTDTQYF.